The 10 T cell receptor beta chains given below trace back to one sample, sequenced in a study of shared clonotypes between healthy human individuals. Sequencing used immunoSEQ multiplex PCR; TCRdb keeps in-frame clones, though not all of them. The profile shows about 680,000 clones, 90% to 95% of them singletons. CD45RO-negative, CCR7-selected cells formed the naive CD8 fraction, which excluded terminally differentiated effector memory CD45RA+ cells. Material for sequencing was naive CD8+ T cells sorted from blood. These receptors were collected from a man aged 25 to 40 in good health.

The V gene is TRBV27, the J gene TRBJ1-5; 9 bases map to TRBD1. V lost 4 bases, J lost 9 bases, and 10 bases stayed unmatched. Germline V gene data show CDR1 as MNHEY and CDR2 as SMNVEV (reference sequence). The CDR3 contains 15 residues. The DNA for the CDR3 is TGTGCCAGCAGTTCCCGCTGGACAGGGGATGCGCCCCAGCATTTT. Amino acid sequence: CASSSRWTGDAPQHF.

V usage is TRBV7-2 and J usage is TRBJ2-1; D remains ambiguous. There are 14 residues in the CDR3. CDR1 is SGHTA and CDR2 is FQGNSA in the germline V gene. The ends were cut back, 0 bases at V and 8 bases at J, with 11 bases in the middle. CDR3 coding DNA: TGTGCCAGCAGCTTAGCTATAGGGATGGATGAGCAGTTCTTC. Translating it yields CASSLAIGMDEQFF.

The V call is TRBV4-1, the J call TRBJ1-1; 8 positions match TRBD1. After removal of 3 bases from V and 11 bases from J, the junction contained 17 bases not matched to a gene. CDR1 is MGHRA, CDR2 YSYEKL, per germline. This CDR3 is 16 amino acids long. CDR3 DNA sequence: TGCGCCAGCAGCCACATAACCGGACAGGGACCCTTGAAGGCTTTCTTT. It codes for CASSHITGQGPLKAFF.

The V gene is TRBV14, the J gene TRBJ1-1, with a possible D match to TRBD1 (6 bases). Germline V gene lookup returns CDR1 SGHDN and CDR2 FVKESK. V was clipped by 4 bases and J by 0 bases, with 12 bases between them. The CDR3 has 15 amino acids. The CDR3: CASSPYRAVNTEAFF. In nucleotides, the CDR3 is TGTGCCAGCAGCCCATACAGGGCTGTGAACACTGAAGCTTTCTTT.

V and J are TRBV6-5 and TRBJ2-2; 7 nucleotides match TRBD1. Germline V gene sequence: CDR1 MNHEY, CDR2 SVGAGI. Trimming took 4 bases from V and 6 from J; bases not matched to a gene: 2. The CDR3 loop spans 13 amino acids. The CDR3 sequence is CASSFTGAGELFF. The CDR3 coding sequence is TGTGCCAGCAGTTTCACAGGGGCCGGGGAGCTGTTTTTT.

This clone was detected only once. This rearrangement joins TRBV19 to TRBJ2-5; 12 positions match TRBD2. J was trimmed by 3 bases and V by 4 bases; bases with no gene match: 6. Looked up from germline, CDR1 is LNHDA and CDR2 is SQIVND (reference sequence). This CDR3 is built from 16 residues. The CDR3 region has the DNA TGTGCCAGTAGTACCGGACTAGCGGGATGGGAAGAGACCCAGTACTTC. Translating it yields CASSTGLAGWEETQYF.

The V and J genes are TRBV30 and TRBJ2-7; TRBD2 might be the D (6 bases). CDR3 size: 14 residues. Trimming left V 1 base short and J 7 bases short, with 17 bases between. Per the germline V gene, CDR1 is GTSNPN and CDR2 is SVGIG (reference sequence). Here the CDR3 DNA reads TGTGCCTGGAGTGGGGTTAGCGGTGCTTTGGAGCAGTACTTC. It translates to CAWSGVSGALEQYF.

V is TRBV27 and J is TRBJ1-2; 11 bases are a match to TRBD1. The CDR3 is 13 amino acids. Germline V gene sequence: CDR1 MNHEY, CDR2 SMNVEV (reference sequence). Germline trimming cut 5 bases from V and 10 bases from J; bases unmatched to any gene: 6. Here the CDR3 reads CASSEGTGGSYTF. CDR3 DNA sequence: TGTGCCAGCAGTGAAGGGACAGGGGGATCCTACACCTTC.

The chain joins TRBV5-1 to TRBJ2-7; perhaps TRBD2 as D (7 bases). This CDR3 comprises 15 residues. From germline, CDR1 is SGHRS and CDR2 YFSETQ. Trimming pared 4 bases from V and 7 bases from J, leaving 21 bases between. The CDR3 spells CASSVGRGRSREQYF. DNA for the CDR3: TGCGCCAGCAGCGTGGGGAGGGGGAGAAGTAGGGAGCAGTACTTC.

The rearrangement uses TRBV7-9 and TRBJ2-1; 10 bases map to TRBD2. V was clipped by 4 bases and J by 8 bases; unmatched bases: 17. This CDR3 region has 18 residues. Per the germline V gene, CDR1 is SEHNR and CDR2 is FQNEAQ (reference sequence). The CDR3 sequence is CASSSNLAGARAVYEQFF. In DNA form, the CDR3 reads TGTGCCAGCAGCTCGAACCTAGCGGGAGCAAGGGCGGTTTATGAGCAGTTCTTC.